This T cell receptor (beta chain) was sequenced in a study of siplizumab effects on memory and regulatory T cells. Findings and caveats of the study: A small minority of alloreactive clones were mapped to unstimulated subsets.

Turning to this clone: Its matching antigen is unknown.

The CDR3 is made up of 13 amino acids. Germline V CDR1 and CDR2: MNHEY, SMNVEV (reference sequence). V was trimmed by 7 bases and J by 5 bases, leaving 11 bases between them. Sequenced by immunoSEQ multiplex PCR; TCRdb stores in-frame clones only, minus some. The repertoire holds 70,000 to 90,000 clones, with roughly 93% as singletons. The rearrangement uses TRBV27 and TRBJ1-4; the D gene is possibly TRBD1 (5 bases). The sequencing sample was made of CD8+ T cells sorted from blood. This TCR came from a human donor in good health. The CDR3 sequence: CASTQVGNEKLFF. DNA of the CDR3: TGTGCCAGCACACAGGTGGGGAATGAAAAACTGTTTTTT.